Below, one T cell receptor beta chain is given with its context. There are a few counts of this clonotype. The target of this receptor is not known. No much larger clone exists at a distance of one base, and base qualities are not known. The V and J ends are trimmed by 3 bases and 4 bases, leaving 13 bases between them. Taken from the germline V gene, the CDR1 and CDR2 loops are MDHEN and SYDVKM. The CDR3, from cysteine to phenylalanine, totals 14 residues. The CDR3 DNA has 42 bases and is translated from base 1. This sample is part of a study of blood T cells in healthy people across ages (dated by TCRdb to the mid-2010s). Context from the whole study: Template switching captured roughly one uniquely barcoded TCR beta cDNA molecule per two T cells in model experiments. Age-related changes in TCR beta repertoire diversity were measured in the study by deep sequencing normalized with unique cDNA molecular identifiers. The donors were split into four age groups: young (average around 15 years), middle-aged (roughly 39), aged (around 67) and long-lived (approximately 80). Using the same blood draw, the study looked at two additional independent replicas of 1 million unique cDNA reads for two donors, one aged 18 to 29 and the other aged 80 or older. Results the study describes overall, beyond this receptor: Estimates of total diversity from one million sequenced T cells were regarded as lower bounds and underestimates. Bulk unsorted PBMC profiling prevented conclusive comparison of naive and antigen-experienced compartments. There was a strong correlation between observed TCR beta diversity and the percentage of naive T cells measured by flow cytometry. Compared with the aged group, the long-lived group had more naive CD4+ T cells, fewer expanded clones and increased TCR diversity, suggesting age selection. Observed TCR beta diversity per million T cells fell roughly linearly with age, and a significant reduction was already apparent by age around 40. Because the CMV infection status of the donors was unknown, age-related changes in expanded clonotypes may potentially have been confounded.

Systemically healthy Caucasian individuals from Russia, around 39 in total and aged about 6 to 90 years, were included as donors. Each donor gave ten milliliters of peripheral blood, drawn into EDTA-treated Vacutainer tubes. Ficoll-Paque density-gradient centrifugation was used to isolate PBMCs, with at least 6 million per sample. Trizol reagent was used to extract total RNA from the PBMCs, yielding at least 6 micrograms per sample. For every donor, an aliquot of PBMCs went through flow cytometry to measure the percentages of naive CD45RAhigh/CD27high T cells. The library was produced with 5' RACE. Data came from an Illumina HiSeq 2500. The second PCR ran for about 6 to 12 cycles and used a J-beta primer mix along with a sample-barcoded 5' primer. Each TCR beta cDNA molecule received a unique molecular identifier from a template-switch 5' adaptor carrying 12 random nucleotides. At least 2.5 million CDR3-containing paired-end reads were obtained from each sample. The Mint cDNA synthesis kit, primed by a TRBC-specific oligonucleotide, was used to synthesize first-strand cDNA from all RNA. After uracil-DNA glycosylase treatment, a first 18-cycle PCR used universal primers M1SS and BC2_uni_R on all cDNA. In the authors' own workflow: Normalization of each sample was performed by random selection of 1 million high-quality reads, each carrying a distinct molecular identifier. Instead of being binned into consensus sequences, reads that shared molecular identifiers were thrown out. CDR3 identification, clonotype clustering and error correction used MiTCR with a Q25 quality threshold and the strictest error-elimination algorithm. A nonparametric unseen species model using Euler transformation provided a lower-bound estimate of total TCR beta diversity. The public sequencing data were trimmed at Q25 with fastp and processed into clonotypes with MiXCR by TCRdb, which kept only in-frame beta chains. Records with the same CDR3 protein are collapsed into one entry carrying the most frequent genes and DNA. TCRdb assigned the V and J calls; the authors' analysis was not used. The table for this sample lists under 700,000 distinct CDR3 sequences; about 24% of them were counted only once. The top ten hold around 10% of the sample.

A further study also used this sample, focusing on T cells of mothers and their children. Per the second study: The donors were nine systemically healthy Caucasian individuals, made up of three mothers and their six children. cDNA synthesis consumed the entire amount of extracted RNA, loaded at roughly 1.5 ug RNA in each 15 ul reaction. In the second PCR, the M1S primer introduced both the sample barcodes and 2-4 random nucleotides. Over 9.5 million TCR beta CDR3 reads came from each mother, compared with several million reads from each child. TCR recombination output is similarly shaped by thymic selection in related and unrelated pairs, with a minor effect exerted by inherited differences. Normalized repertoire overlap was always slightly but never significantly higher in related than unrelated mother-child pairs. Persistent microchimeric T cell clones were not detected, at a sensitivity of approximately 100 clones per million clonotypes. Deep NGS was used in the study to compare the TCR beta repertoires of mothers and children and to look for features that separate related mother-child pairs from unrelated individuals. Mothers averaged around 43 +/- 4 years of age and children averaged about 10 +/- 4 years. After adapter ligation was performed with NEBNext reagents, the libraries were sequenced on an Illumina HiSeq 2000 with 100+100 nt paired-end reads. To avoid cross-contamination, the mother libraries and the child libraries were prepared a month apart and sequenced in separate runs. For each donor, somewhere between roughly 500,000 and 2,100,000 distinct TCR beta clonotypes were identified. Naive TCR beta clonotypes were estimated from low-frequency clonotypes matched to each donor's FACS-determined naive share, without sorting.

The receptor's source is a boy under 18 in good health. Material: blood. The chain links TRBV28 with TRBJ2-7; a confident D gene designation cannot be given. The CDR3 loop reads CASSFDPTLYEQYF. At the DNA level, the sequence is TGTGCCAGCAGTTTCGACCCTACCTTATACGAGCAGTACTTC.